This T cell receptor beta chain was retrieved from a study of T cell responses to AZD1222 COVID-19 vaccine. Study findings and constraints: Spike-specific TCR breadth and depth were elevated following two AZD1222 doses. Spike-spanning, vaccine-associated CD4 TCRs were dominant at 160-218 and 743-854. Reportedly, nearly half the spike-specific TCRs target unmutated variant regions.

V was shortened by 6 bases and J by 4 bases, with 6 bases between the two germline ends. CDR3 length: 12 residues. Germline CDR1 reads KGHDR; CDR2 reads SFDVKD. A note on this clone: As yet, its antigen is unknown.

This table comes from immunoSEQ multiplex PCR, and its TCRdb copy is limited to in-frame clones, with some not included. This sample has some 180,000 clones; 85% to 95% occur once, and the top ten carry 3.6%. The TCR originated in an adult who received the MenACWY meningococcal vaccine as a control. This rearrangement joins TRBV24-1 to TRBJ1-3; D unclear. Sequenced here: peripheral blood, sampled 28 days after the second dose of the MenACWY control vaccine. The CDR3 sequence: CATSSSGNTIYF. The CDR3 DNA is TGTGCCACCAGTTCTTCCGGAAACACCATATATTTT.